This entry describes one TCR beta chain. This entry belongs to a study of T-cell reconstitution after alpha-beta-depleted transplantation in children. V gave up 3 bases and J gave up 0 bases, with 7 bases separating them. Germline CDR1 reads DFQATT; CDR2 reads SNEGSKA (reference sequence). The CDR3 sequence is 13 residues long. The authors prepared the TCRbeta library with unique molecular identifiers. MiXCR was run by TCRdb on the PCR reads, yielding one entry per CDR3 protein. The sample shows around 400,000 distinct CDR3 sequences, roughly a tenth of them seen only once. The sequence derives from a human donor who donated a stem cell graft to a child with acute myeloid leukemia. The chain uses TRBV20-1 and TRBJ2-3; D not resolved. Sample: PBMCs from the stem cell graft donor, taken from the stem cell graft. The CDR3 is CSARLLSTDTQYF. The CDR3, as DNA: TGCAGTGCTAGGCTCCTTAGCACAGATACGCAGTATTTT.